Each of the 21 T cell receptor beta chains below was sequenced from the same sample in a study of blood T cells in healthy people across ages. The use of a sample-barcoded 5' primer and a J-beta primer mix characterized a second PCR of roughly 6 to 11 cycles. TCRdb reprocessed the 5' RACE reads with MiXCR, giving one entry per CDR3 protein. The sample has 700,000 to 900,000 distinct CDR3 sequences; 20% to 30% are singletons. These same records also appear under a second study, on T cells of mothers and their children.

The sample consisted of blood. All receptors derive from a boy aged 5-17 years in good health.

The chain combines TRBV11-2 with TRBJ1-3, with D possibly matching TRBD1 (5 bases). With 5 bases removed from V and 3 bases from J, the gap between germline ends came to 11 bases. The CDR3 runs 14 residues. The germline V gene encodes CDR1 SGHAT and CDR2 FQNNGV. The CDR3 bases are TGTGCCAGCAGCGCCTGGGACGGTGGAAACACCATATATTTT. Translated, it gives CASSAWDGGNTIYF.

In this sample, this clonotype turned up a few times. The V call is TRBV12-3 or TRBV12-4, the J call TRBJ1-6, with D perhaps matching TRBD1 (6 bases). V was clipped by 5 bases and J by 13 bases, with 18 bases between them. The CDR3 totals 14 residues. CDR3 bases: TGTGCCAGCAGTCTGACAGGCCCGAGATCGCCCCTCCACTTT. This sequence encodes CASSLTGPRSPLHF.

The V gene is TRBV7-9, the J gene TRBJ2-7, with D possibly matching TRBD2 (6 bases). Germline lookup yields CDR1 SEHNR and CDR2 FQNEAQ (reference sequence). Trimming stripped 3 bases from V and 5 bases from J, with 11 bases between. The CDR3 runs 13 residues. DNA of the CDR3: TGTGCCAGCAGCTTGGGGTGGAGGGACGAGCAGTACTTC. It translates to CASSLGWRDEQYF.

J is TRBJ2-7 and V is TRBV15, with 7 bases that match TRBD1. Germline CDR1 is LNHNV and CDR2 is YYDKDF (reference sequence). V shed 0 bases and J 2 bases; nucleotides not matched to a gene: 4. The length of the CDR3 is 15 residues. The CDR3 coding sequence is TGTGCCACCAGCAGAGATCCGGGGACAGCCTACGAGCAGTACTTC. The encoded protein is CATSRDPGTAYEQYF.

This clonotype has just a few counts. This chain links TRBV5-1 with TRBJ1-2; TRBD1 might be the D (6 bases). The germline CDR1 and CDR2 sequences are SGHRS and YFSETQ. Between the trimmed V and J ends, which lost 4 bases and 6 bases, there was a span of 16 bases. The CDR3 totals 14 residues. Written as DNA, the CDR3 is TGCGCCAGCAGCCCGTTGACAGGCCCGGATGGCTACACCTTC. Residues: CASSPLTGPDGYTF.

DNA of the CDR3: TGTGCCAGCAGCCAAGAGCGGGGGGTTCTGGGTGGTGAGCAGTTCTTC. It specifies CASSQERGVLGGEQFF. The rearrangement uses TRBV14 and TRBJ2-1; TRBD2 matches 8 bases. The junction had 10 bases not matched to a gene; V was cut back by 0 bases and J by 9 bases. The germline V gene encodes CDR1 SGHDN and CDR2 FVKESK. This CDR3 contains 16 residues.

This chain joins TRBV4-2 and TRBJ2-7, with unresolved D. The CDR3 runs 13 residues. Germline V gene sequence: CDR1 LGHNA, CDR2 YNFKEQ. The germline V and J ends were trimmed by 0 bases and 1 base, with 4 bases remaining between them. In nucleotides, the CDR3 is TGTGCCAGCAGCCAAGAACGATCCTACGAGCAGTACTTC. This codes for CASSQERSYEQYF.

Only a few counts were recorded for this clonotype. V and J are TRBV6-6 and TRBJ1-5; unclear D gene. Germline CDR1 is MNHNY and CDR2 is SVGAGI (reference sequence). The CDR3 loop spans 13 amino acids. V was cut by 5 bases and J by 4 bases, with 9 bases left in between. The CDR3, as DNA: TGTGCCAGCAGTGCCCAAAATAATCAGCCCCAGCATTTT. This sequence encodes CASSAQNNQPQHF.

The rearrangement uses TRBV15 and TRBJ2-5; D uncertain. The CDR3 is 13 amino acids. The V gene's germline CDR1 is LNHNV and CDR2 YYDKDF (reference sequence). V shed 8 bases and J shed 1 base, with 11 bases lying between them. The DNA of the CDR3 is TGTGCCACCTCGGGTGGGGTCCAAGAGACCCAGTACTTC. Protein product: CATSGGVQETQYF.

This clonotype came up a few times. The chain carries TRBV3-1 and TRBJ2-7; D perhaps matches TRBD2 (7 bases). The CDR3 contains 15 residues. CDR1 LGHDT and CDR2 YNNKEL come from the germline V gene (reference sequence). V lost 4 bases, J lost 3 bases, and 16 bases lay in between. Written as DNA, the CDR3 is TGTGCCAGCAGCCCCTATCGGGGGGCCGGCTACGAGCAGTACTTC. Amino acids: CASSPYRGAGYEQYF.

This rearrangement joins TRBV12-3 or TRBV12-4 to TRBJ2-5; D remains ambiguous. The DNA end is more similar to TRBJ2-7, so the J call may be wrong. The CDR3 sequence is 14 residues long. Here the CDR3 reads CASSFMVHSYEQYF. In DNA form, the CDR3 reads TGTGCCAGCAGTTTTATGGTCCACTCCTACGAGCAGTACTTC.

The V gene is TRBV20-1, the J gene TRBJ2-1; D is undetermined. CDR3 length: 13 residues. Trimming removed 5 bases from V and 4 bases from J, with 12 bases in between. From germline, CDR1 is DFQATT and CDR2 SNEGSKA (reference sequence). The DNA of the CDR3 is TGCAGTGCTGCGGCTACCGGATACAATGAGCAGTTCTTC. The encoded protein is CSAAATGYNEQFF.

The J gene is TRBJ2-1, the V gene TRBV24-1, with 11 bases that match TRBD2. Germline lookup yields CDR1 KGHDR and CDR2 SFDVKD. The CDR3 has 15 amino acids. Unmatched junction bases numbered 4, after V lost 3 bases and J lost 7 bases. The CDR3 loop reads CATSDRLAGNNEQFF. The CDR3, as DNA: TGTGCCACCAGTGATAGACTAGCGGGGAATAATGAGCAGTTCTTC.

CDR3 sequence (DNA): TGTGCCAGCAGCCAGGGGCCTATCTCTGGGGCCAACGTCCTGACTTTC. This encodes CASSQGPISGANVLTF. The gene calls are TRBV3-1 and TRBJ2-6; D is possibly TRBD1 (5 bases). The CDR3 loop spans 16 amino acids. The germline V gene encodes CDR1 LGHDT and CDR2 YNNKEL (reference sequence). Trimming took off 3 bases at V and 0 bases at J, with 9 bases between the two ends.

Only a few counts were recorded for this clonotype. The chain has TRBV5-1 and TRBJ2-1, with 9 bases matching TRBD1. Germline trimming cut 1 base from V and 1 base from J; bases unmatched to any gene: 6. This CDR3 spans 17 amino acids. The germline gives CDR1 SGHRS, CDR2 YFSETQ. For the CDR3, the DNA is TGCGCCAGCAGCTTGTGGCCGGGACAGGGATCCTACAATGAGCAGTTCTTC. Amino acid sequence: CASSLWPGQGSYNEQFF.

This clonotype has just a few counts. V gene TRBV6-2 or TRBV6-3 combines with J gene TRBJ2-6, with D unresolved. Trimming removed 6 bases at V and 0 bases at J, with 6 bases between. The CDR3 extends over 14 amino acids. Germline CDR1 MNHEY, CDR2 SVGEGT. The CDR3 is CASRGPSGANVLTF. The CDR3 DNA reads TGTGCCAGCAGGGGTCCCTCTGGGGCCAACGTCCTGACTTTC.

The V gene is TRBV6-2 or TRBV6-3, the J gene TRBJ2-1, with 7 nucleotides matching TRBD1. The assigned J gene may be wrong: the sequence end matches TRBJ2-5 better. The CDR3 loop spans 18 amino acids. Germline V gene data show CDR1 as MNHEY and CDR2 as SVGEGT. Here the CDR3 reads CASRLGDFSGTDVWTQYF. CDR3 sequence (DNA): TGTGCCAGCAGACTTGGCGACTTCTCCGGGACAGATGTTTGGACCCAGTACTTC.

V gene TRBV29-1 combines with J gene TRBJ2-1; D possibly corresponds to TRBD2 (6 bases). The CDR3 runs 14 residues. V lost 4 bases and J 4 bases, leaving 14 bases between the germline ends. The germline V gene encodes CDR1 SQVTM and CDR2 ANQGSEA. Written as DNA, the CDR3 is TGCAGCGTTGTAAGTGCGGGGATTTACAATGAGCAGTTCTTC. Translation gives CSVVSAGIYNEQFF.

The rearrangement joins TRBV27 to TRBJ2-6; a weak D match, TRBD1 (6 bases). CDR3 length: 18 amino acids. Trimming shortened V by 4 bases and J by 4 bases, and 20 bases separated the two germline ends. The germline CDR1 and CDR2 sequences are MNHEY and SMNVEV (reference sequence). Written as DNA, the CDR3 is TGTGCCAGCAGTTCTCAGAGCGTTACAGGGTCCGGGGCCAACGTCCTGACTTTC. Protein sequence: CASSSQSVTGSGANVLTF.

This clonotype was picked up a small number of times. The V and J genes are TRBV2 and TRBJ2-2; perhaps TRBD2 as D (6 bases). The CDR3 runs to 17 residues. In germline, CDR1 is SNHLY, CDR2 FYNNEI. Trimming stripped 7 bases from V and 7 bases from J, with 25 bases between. As DNA, the CDR3 is TGTGCCAGCACCGGAGGGTGGTTCGAGGGGTTGGACGGGGAGCTGTTTTTT. Translated: CASTGGWFEGLDGELFF.

The rearrangement links TRBV11-2 to TRBJ2-2; the D is unclear. CDR1 is SGHAT, CDR2 FQNNGV, per germline. The CDR3 consists of 14 residues. V lost 1 base to trimming and J lost 6 bases, with 9 bases between them. The CDR3 DNA reads as TGTGCCAGCAGCTTAGTTACAGCCCCCGGGGAGCTGTTTTTT. Translated, it gives CASSLVTAPGELFF.